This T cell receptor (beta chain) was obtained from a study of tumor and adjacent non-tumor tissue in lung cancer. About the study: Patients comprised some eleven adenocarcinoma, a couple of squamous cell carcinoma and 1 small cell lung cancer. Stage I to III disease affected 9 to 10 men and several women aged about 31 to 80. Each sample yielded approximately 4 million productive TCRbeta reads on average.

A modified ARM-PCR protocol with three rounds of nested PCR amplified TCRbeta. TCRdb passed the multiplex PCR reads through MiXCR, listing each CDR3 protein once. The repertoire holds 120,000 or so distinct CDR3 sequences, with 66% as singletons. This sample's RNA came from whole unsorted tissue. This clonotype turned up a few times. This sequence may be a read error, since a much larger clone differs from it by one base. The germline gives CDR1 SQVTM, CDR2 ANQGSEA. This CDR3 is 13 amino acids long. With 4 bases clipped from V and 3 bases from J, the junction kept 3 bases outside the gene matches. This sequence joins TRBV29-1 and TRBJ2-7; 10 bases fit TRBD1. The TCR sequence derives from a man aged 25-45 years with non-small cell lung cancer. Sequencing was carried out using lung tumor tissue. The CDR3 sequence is CSVGGQGVYEQYF. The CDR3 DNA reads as TGCAGCGTTGGAGGACAGGGGGTCTACGAGCAGTACTTC.